Listed below are T cell receptor beta chains from one sample, sequenced in a study of blood T cell repertoires in COVID-19. Using immunoSEQ multiplex PCR, the repertoire was profiled, and TCRdb retains in-frame clones only, with some absent. The data hold about 170,000 clones, with 84% observed a single time. Sequenced material: peripheral blood. The receptors were sampled from a man between 65 and 85 years old with active or convalescent COVID-19. Both conserved end residues are part of each CDR3. The order of the fields is J gene, clone size, V gene, CDR3 length, D gene, CDR3 protein, CDR3 DNA. The D gene is left open where the match is weak. Expanded clones get a size class; other rows say once, few or many, or leave the size out.

j_call: TRBJ2-3; clone_size: NA; v_call: TRBV7-8; cdr3_length: 13; d_call: TRBD2; cdr3_aa: CASSPVDSGTQYF; cdr3_nt: TGTGCCAGCAGCCCCGTGGATAGCGGGACGCAGTATTTT
j_call: TRBJ1-5; clone_size: NA; v_call: TRBV19; cdr3_length: 16; d_call: NA; cdr3_aa: CASSPPRYRSNQPQHF; cdr3_nt: TGTGCCAGTAGTCCTCCCCGCTATCGTAGCAATCAGCCCCAGCATTTT
j_call: TRBJ1-2; clone_size: NA; v_call: TRBV19; cdr3_length: 14; d_call: TRBD1; cdr3_aa: CASSIARDSYGYTF; cdr3_nt: TGTGCCAGTAGTATAGCCCGGGACAGCTATGGCTACACCTTC
j_call: TRBJ1-2; clone_size: NA; v_call: TRBV3-1/TRBV3-2; cdr3_length: 17; d_call: NA; cdr3_aa: CASSPDIYRFPGYGYTF; cdr3_nt: TGTGCCAGCAGCCCTGATATCTACAGATTTCCAGGCTATGGCTACACCTTC
j_call: TRBJ2-7; clone_size: NA; v_call: TRBV3-1/TRBV3-2; cdr3_length: 17; d_call: NA; cdr3_aa: CASSLTRGPAGSYEQYF; cdr3_nt: TGTGCCAGCAGCCTAACCAGGGGTCCGGCAGGCTCCTACGAGCAGTACTTC
j_call: TRBJ1-5; clone_size: NA; v_call: TRBV4-3; cdr3_length: 16; d_call: NA; cdr3_aa: CASSQDLDYSNQPQHF; cdr3_nt: TGCGCCAGCAGCCAAGACCTAGATTATAGCAATCAGCCCCAGCATTTT
j_call: TRBJ2-7; clone_size: NA; v_call: TRBV6-4; cdr3_length: 15; d_call: TRBD2; cdr3_aa: CASSRLAGGSYEQYF; cdr3_nt: TGTGCCAGCAGTCGGCTAGCGGGAGGGAGCTACGAGCAGTACTTC
j_call: TRBJ1-1; clone_size: NA; v_call: TRBV7-8; cdr3_length: 11; d_call: TRBD1; cdr3_aa: CASSHRGPAFF; cdr3_nt: TGTGCCAGCAGCCACAGGGGGCCAGCTTTCTTT
j_call: TRBJ2-1; clone_size: NA; v_call: TRBV19; cdr3_length: 15; d_call: NA; cdr3_aa: CASSPYPRDYNEQFF; cdr3_nt: TGTGCCAGTAGCCCCTACCCCCGGGACTACAATGAGCAGTTCTTC
j_call: TRBJ1-5; clone_size: NA; v_call: TRBV6-6; cdr3_length: 15; d_call: NA; cdr3_aa: CASSSGDSSNQPQHF; cdr3_nt: TGTGCCAGCAGTTCGGGGGATTCTAGCAATCAGCCCCAGCATTTT
j_call: TRBJ2-2; clone_size: NA; v_call: TRBV6-5; cdr3_length: 15; d_call: TRBD1; cdr3_aa: CASSNRQGRTGELFF; cdr3_nt: TGTGCCAGCAGTAACCGACAGGGTCGGACCGGGGAGCTGTTTTTT
j_call: TRBJ1-1; clone_size: once; v_call: TRBV4-1; cdr3_length: 17; d_call: TRBD1; cdr3_aa: CASSLLRDRASNTEAFF; cdr3_nt: TGCGCCAGCAGCCTTCTTCGGGACAGGGCCTCGAACACTGAAGCTTTCTTT
j_call: TRBJ2-3; clone_size: NA; v_call: TRBV19; cdr3_length: 13; d_call: NA; cdr3_aa: CASIRQGTDTQYF; cdr3_nt: TGTGCCAGTATTAGACAGGGCACAGATACGCAGTATTTT
j_call: TRBJ2-7; clone_size: once; v_call: TRBV25-1; cdr3_length: 15; d_call: TRBD1; cdr3_aa: CASSEGTGEPGEQYF; cdr3_nt: TGTGCCAGCAGTGAAGGCACAGGGGAGCCCGGCGAGCAGTACTTC
j_call: TRBJ2-1; clone_size: NA; v_call: TRBV4-3; cdr3_length: 17; d_call: TRBD2; cdr3_aa: CASSQSLSGDGWNEQFF; cdr3_nt: TGCGCCAGCAGCCAGTCCCTTAGCGGGGATGGCTGGAATGAGCAGTTCTTC
j_call: TRBJ2-5; clone_size: NA; v_call: TRBV7-2; cdr3_length: 13; d_call: NA; cdr3_aa: CASSQVLQETQYF; cdr3_nt: TGTGCCAGCAGCCAGGTCCTACAAGAGACCCAGTACTTC
j_call: TRBJ2-2; clone_size: NA; v_call: TRBV5-1; cdr3_length: 16; d_call: TRBD2; cdr3_aa: CASSLVPSGSPGELFF; cdr3_nt: TGCGCCAGCAGCTTGGTCCCTAGCGGGAGCCCCGGGGAGCTGTTTTTT
j_call: TRBJ1-5; clone_size: NA; v_call: TRBV11-3; cdr3_length: 13; d_call: NA; cdr3_aa: CASSQGPDQPQHF; cdr3_nt: TGTGCCAGCAGCCAGGGCCCCGATCAGCCCCAGCATTTT
j_call: TRBJ2-2; clone_size: NA; v_call: TRBV5-1; cdr3_length: 17; d_call: TRBD2; cdr3_aa: CASMGASGAQNTGELFF; cdr3_nt: TGCGCCAGCATGGGGGCTAGCGGGGCCCAGAACACCGGGGAGCTGTTTTTT
j_call: TRBJ2-7; clone_size: NA; v_call: TRBV2; cdr3_length: 14; d_call: TRBD1; cdr3_aa: CASRGQRNSYEQYF; cdr3_nt: TGTGCCAGCAGGGGACAGCGAAACTCCTACGAGCAGTACTTC
j_call: TRBJ2-1; clone_size: once; v_call: TRBV4-1; cdr3_length: 19; d_call: TRBD2; cdr3_aa: CASSQDRFPTSGGRNEQFF; cdr3_nt: TGCGCCAGCAGCCAAGATCGATTTCCAACTAGCGGGGGGAGGAATGAGCAGTTCTTC
j_call: TRBJ2-5; clone_size: NA; v_call: TRBV7-2; cdr3_length: 17; d_call: TRBD2; cdr3_aa: CASSPRSIAGRQETQYF; cdr3_nt: TGTGCCAGCAGCCCTCGGTCGATAGCGGGACGCCAAGAGACCCAGTACTTC
j_call: TRBJ1-2; clone_size: NA; v_call: TRBV13; cdr3_length: 16; d_call: NA; cdr3_aa: CASSLGRAGASGGYTF; cdr3_nt: TGTGCCAGCAGCTTAGGCCGGGCAGGAGCCTCGGGGGGCTACACCTTC
j_call: TRBJ1-5; clone_size: NA; v_call: TRBV4-3; cdr3_length: 15; d_call: NA; cdr3_aa: CASSQDSGKGQPQHF; cdr3_nt: TGCGCCAGCAGCCAAGATTCAGGGAAGGGCCAGCCCCAGCATTTT
j_call: TRBJ2-1; clone_size: NA; v_call: TRBV7-7; cdr3_length: 17; d_call: TRBD2; cdr3_aa: CASSPGGGASSYNEQFF; cdr3_nt: TGTGCTAGCAGCCCGGGAGGGGGGGCTAGCTCCTACAATGAGCAGTTCTTC
j_call: TRBJ2-5; clone_size: NA; v_call: TRBV19; cdr3_length: 15; d_call: NA; cdr3_aa: CASRAGERTGETQYF; cdr3_nt: TGTGCCAGTAGGGCCGGGGAGAGGACTGGAGAGACCCAGTACTTC
j_call: TRBJ1-2; clone_size: NA; v_call: TRBV11-2; cdr3_length: 14; d_call: TRBD1; cdr3_aa: CASRPSTGHYGYTF; cdr3_nt: TGTGCCAGCAGACCTTCGACAGGGCACTATGGCTACACCTTC
j_call: TRBJ2-7; clone_size: NA; v_call: TRBV7-2; cdr3_length: 15; d_call: TRBD2; cdr3_aa: CASSLSSGGRREQYF; cdr3_nt: TGTGCCAGCAGCTTATCCTCGGGCGGGAGAAGGGAGCAGTACTTC
j_call: TRBJ2-1; clone_size: few; v_call: TRBV4-3; cdr3_length: 17; d_call: NA; cdr3_aa: CASSPSAAEISYNEQFF; cdr3_nt: TGCGCCAGCAGCCCCTCGGCGGCGGAAATCTCCTACAATGAGCAGTTCTTC
j_call: TRBJ1-6; clone_size: NA; v_call: TRBV12-3/TRBV12-4; cdr3_length: 13; d_call: NA; cdr3_aa: CASSTPGGSPLHF; cdr3_nt: TGTGCCAGCAGCACCCCCGGGGGTTCACCCCTCCACTTT
j_call: TRBJ1-5; clone_size: once; v_call: TRBV27; cdr3_length: 14; d_call: NA; cdr3_aa: CASSPGQFYQPQHF; cdr3_nt: TGTGCCAGCAGTCCCGGACAGTTTTATCAGCCCCAGCATTTT
j_call: TRBJ2-7; clone_size: NA; v_call: TRBV6-5; cdr3_length: 12; d_call: NA; cdr3_aa: CASRGAPYEQYF; cdr3_nt: TGTGCCAGCAGGGGGGCCCCCTACGAGCAGTACTTC
j_call: TRBJ1-3; clone_size: NA; v_call: TRBV27; cdr3_length: 14; d_call: NA; cdr3_aa: CASSKTTTGNTIYF; cdr3_nt: TGTGCCAGCAGCAAAACAACTACTGGAAACACCATATATTTT
j_call: TRBJ2-1; clone_size: NA; v_call: TRBV5-5; cdr3_length: 16; d_call: TRBD2; cdr3_aa: CASSPTSGSSYNEQFF; cdr3_nt: TGTGCCAGCAGTCCGACTAGCGGCAGCTCCTACAATGAGCAGTTCTTC
j_call: TRBJ1-2; clone_size: NA; v_call: TRBV4-1; cdr3_length: 15; d_call: NA; cdr3_aa: CASSQAGSLVHGYTF; cdr3_nt: TGCGCCAGCAGCCAAGCGGGTTCGTTAGTCCATGGCTACACCTTC
j_call: TRBJ2-5; clone_size: NA; v_call: TRBV15; cdr3_length: 14; d_call: NA; cdr3_aa: CATSSGTRQETQYF; cdr3_nt: TGTGCCACCAGCTCCGGGACACGCCAAGAGACCCAGTACTTC
j_call: TRBJ2-7; clone_size: NA; v_call: TRBV10-3; cdr3_length: 13; d_call: NA; cdr3_aa: CAIPAQGLDEQYF; cdr3_nt: TGTGCCATCCCGGCGCAGGGATTGGACGAGCAGTACTTC
j_call: TRBJ1-1; clone_size: few; v_call: TRBV7-9; cdr3_length: 15; d_call: NA; cdr3_aa: CASSVRIGGAGEAFF; cdr3_nt: TGTGCCAGCAGCGTCCGTATTGGGGGCGCGGGTGAAGCTTTCTTT
j_call: TRBJ2-1; clone_size: NA; v_call: TRBV4-1; cdr3_length: 16; d_call: NA; cdr3_aa: CASSRGGTSSYNEQFF; cdr3_nt: TGCGCCAGCAGCCGGGGGGGCACCAGCTCCTACAATGAGCAGTTCTTC
j_call: TRBJ2-1; clone_size: NA; v_call: TRBV28; cdr3_length: 15; d_call: TRBD2; cdr3_aa: CASSTSGLLYNEQFF; cdr3_nt: TGTGCCAGCAGCACTAGCGGGCTTCTCTACAATGAGCAGTTCTTC
j_call: TRBJ1-5; clone_size: NA; v_call: TRBV18; cdr3_length: 13; d_call: NA; cdr3_aa: CASSPTGNQPQHF; cdr3_nt: TGTGCCAGCTCACCAACAGGGAATCAGCCCCAGCATTTT
j_call: TRBJ2-1; clone_size: NA; v_call: TRBV7-9; cdr3_length: 14; d_call: NA; cdr3_aa: CASSPGRGSNEQFF; cdr3_nt: TGTGCCAGCAGCCCGGGACGGGGGAGCAATGAGCAGTTCTTC
j_call: TRBJ1-2; clone_size: NA; v_call: TRBV10-3; cdr3_length: 13; d_call: NA; cdr3_aa: CAIRGRANYGYTF; cdr3_nt: TGTGCCATCAGGGGCAGGGCTAACTATGGCTACACCTTC
j_call: TRBJ2-7; clone_size: NA; v_call: TRBV9; cdr3_length: 14; d_call: TRBD2; cdr3_aa: CASGRAGGFYEQYF; cdr3_nt: TGTGCCAGCGGCCGGGCGGGGGGGTTCTACGAGCAGTACTTC
j_call: TRBJ2-2; clone_size: once; v_call: TRBV5-1; cdr3_length: 18; d_call: TRBD2; cdr3_aa: CASSLALLAGGWTGELFF; cdr3_nt: TGCGCCAGCAGCTTGGCGCTGCTAGCGGGAGGGTGGACCGGGGAGCTGTTTTTT
j_call: TRBJ1-5; clone_size: NA; v_call: TRBV2; cdr3_length: 14; d_call: TRBD1; cdr3_aa: CASSGEQGAQPQHF; cdr3_nt: TGTGCCAGCAGCGGGGAGCAGGGGGCTCAGCCCCAGCATTTT
j_call: TRBJ1-5; clone_size: NA; v_call: TRBV7-3; cdr3_length: 13; d_call: NA; cdr3_aa: CASSLSWGQPQHF; cdr3_nt: TGTGCCAGCAGCTTAAGTTGGGGCCAGCCCCAGCATTTT
j_call: TRBJ2-2; clone_size: NA; v_call: TRBV2; cdr3_length: 16; d_call: NA; cdr3_aa: CASSRAGLGDTGELFF; cdr3_nt: TGTGCCAGCAGTCGGGCAGGGTTAGGGGACACCGGGGAGCTGTTTTTT
j_call: TRBJ1-1; clone_size: NA; v_call: TRBV28; cdr3_length: 11; d_call: TRBD1; cdr3_aa: CASKGDRGAFF; cdr3_nt: TGTGCCAGCAAGGGGGACAGGGGAGCTTTCTTT